The 18 T cell receptor beta chains below were found in one sample sequenced in a study of neurological immune-mediated disorders. TCRdb itself ran the 5' RACE reads through MiXCR, one entry per CDR3 protein. The sample carries 64,000 or so distinct CDR3 sequences, 10% to 13% recorded once. Time point specified: longitudinal time-point 1 (baseline). The sample taken for sequencing was PBMCs. The receptors come from a man in his thirties or forties in good health.

Concerning this clonotype: One end of the junction varies from germline; a read error may be responsible. The CDR3 here is CASSLEVNQPHHF. The CDR3 nucleotides are TGTGCCAGCAGCTTAGAGGTCAATCAGCCCCATCATTTT. The chain joins TRBV7-6 to TRBJ1-5, with D uncertain. Germline CDR1 SGHVS, CDR2 FNYEAQ. This CDR3 has 13 amino acids.

In this sample, this clonotype turned up many times. The gene calls are TRBV10-3 and TRBJ1-4; TRBD1 aligns across 8 bases. Germline values: CDR1 ENHRY, CDR2 SYGVKD. The CDR3 is 14 residues long. After removal of 3 bases from V and 5 bases from J, the junction contained 2 bases not matched to a gene. CDR3 region: CAISDRGRNEKLFF. For the CDR3, the DNA is TGTGCCATCAGTGACAGGGGGCGAAATGAAAAACTGTTTTTT.

The rearrangement uses TRBV27 and TRBJ1-5, with D unresolved. Germline CDR1 is MNHEY and CDR2 is SMNVEV (reference sequence). The CDR3 has 13 residues. The V and J ends lost 5 bases and 0 bases respectively, with 5 bases between them. Written as DNA, the CDR3 is TGTGCCAGCAGTCAGGATAGCAATCAGCCCCAGCATTTT. Amino acids: CASSQDSNQPQHF.

This clonotype was seen at least ten times. The chain links TRBV7-9 to TRBJ2-5, with TRBD2 identical over 8 bases. This CDR3 is built from 15 residues. The germline V gene encodes CDR1 SEHNR and CDR2 FQNEAQ (reference sequence). After removal of 5 bases from V and 5 bases from J, the junction contained 10 bases not matched to a gene. The DNA of the CDR3 is TGTGCCAGCAGCCCCCGGGCAGCGGGAGAGGAGACCCAGTACTTC. It is translated as CASSPRAAGEETQYF.

As to this clonotype: A much larger clone sits a single nucleotide away, making a read error possible. The chain couples TRBV29-1 to TRBJ2-2; the match to TRBD1 covers 7 bases. The CDR3 is made up of 15 amino acids. Germline V gives CDR1 SQVTM, CDR2 ANQGSEA. The CDR3 bases are TGCAGCGCAACCGGGACAGCACCGAACACCCGGGAGCTGTTTTTT. This gives the protein CSATGTAPNTRELFF.

This clonotype occurred many times. This chain's CDR3 is CASSLRGLSYEQYF. DNA for the CDR3: TGTGCCAGCAGTTTAAGGGGTTTATCGTACGAGCAGTACTTC. The rearrangement uses TRBV27 and TRBJ2-7; tentative D call: TRBD1 (5 bases). V was shortened by 2 bases and J by 4 bases, with 12 bases between the two germline ends. Per the germline V gene, CDR1 is MNHEY and CDR2 is SMNVEV (reference sequence). The length of the CDR3 is 14 residues.

Ten or more counts support this clonotype. The chain uses TRBV19 and TRBJ2-2; D tentatively fits TRBD1 or TRBD2 (6 bases each). Germline CDR1 and CDR2: LNHDA and SQIVND (reference sequence). CDR3 length equals 18 residues. Trimming shortened V by 5 bases and J by 4 bases, and 23 bases separated the two germline ends. The CDR3 loop reads CASSALTGRRGGTGELFF. Here the CDR3 DNA reads TGTGCCAGTAGTGCCTTAACAGGGAGGCGAGGGGGCACCGGGGAGCTGTTTTTT.

This clonotype was recorded many times. The germline gene is not matched at one end of the junction; a read error may be the cause. The chain recombines TRBV20-1 with TRBJ2-7, with 7 bases aligning to TRBD1. The CDR3 is 13 amino acids. Germline CDR1 DFQATT, CDR2 SNEGSKA (reference sequence). CDR3 sequence reads: CSAPDRFSNEQYF. The CDR3 nucleotides are TGCAGTGCTCCGGACAGGTTCTCCAACGAGCAGTACTTC.

This clonotype turned up a few times. The CDR3 DNA follows: TGCAGCGTTGAAACAGGGGGCCTCGGCTACACCTTC. This encodes CSVETGGLGYTF. The V gene is TRBV29-1, the J gene TRBJ1-2; 9 bases line up with TRBD1. V shed 2 bases and J 8 bases; nucleotides not matched to a gene: 3. Germline loops: CDR1 SQVTM, CDR2 ANQGSEA. There are 12 residues in the CDR3.

The chain joins TRBV4-1 to TRBJ2-4; 8 nucleotides match TRBD2. CDR3 length equals 17 residues. Germline trimming cut 4 bases from V and 2 bases from J; bases unmatched to any gene: 10. In germline, CDR1 is MGHRA, CDR2 YSYEKL. CDR3 nucleotides: TGCGCCAGCAGCCTCCGTGTCGGGGGGGTAACCAAAAACATTCAGTACTTC. It translates to CASSLRVGGVTKNIQYF.

Many counts were recorded for this clonotype. The chain carries TRBV5-5 and TRBJ2-3, with 8 bases lining up with TRBD2. CDR1 is SGHKS, CDR2 YYEKEE, per germline (reference sequence). The CDR3 has 14 amino acids. The V gene end was trimmed by 4 bases and the J gene end by 1 base; junction bases not matched to a gene: 2. The CDR3, as DNA: TGTGCCAGCAGCCCGGGAGGGGGCACAGATACGCAGTATTTT. The encoded protein is CASSPGGGTDTQYF.

This clonotype has at least ten counts. The genes are TRBV27 and TRBJ1-3; no reliable D call. CDR1 MNHEY and CDR2 SMNVEV come from the germline V gene (reference sequence). This CDR3 comprises 11 residues. The ends were cut back, 10 bases at V and 0 bases at J, with 4 bases in the middle. The CDR3 nucleotides are TGTGCCACCGCCTCTGGAAACACCATATATTTT. Its translation is CATASGNTIYF.

This chain uses TRBV12-3 or TRBV12-4 with TRBJ1-6; TRBD1 aligns across 8 bases. The length of the CDR3 is 15 residues. V was clipped by 1 base and J by 7 bases; unmatched bases: 3. The DNA for the CDR3 is TGTGCCAGCAGTTTAGACTCAGGGGGCAATTCACCCCTCCACTTT. Translating gives CASSLDSGGNSPLHF.

Ten or more counts support this clonotype. The gene calls are TRBV4-1 and TRBJ2-1; 8 nucleotides align to TRBD2. CDR3 length equals 16 residues. The V gene's germline CDR1 is MGHRA and CDR2 YSYEKL. The J segment lost 3 bases and the V segment lost 2 bases, leaving 6 bases of the junction unmatched. The CDR3 region is CASSQRVGTSYNEQFF. In nucleotides, the CDR3 is TGCGCCAGCAGCCAACGGGTCGGGACTAGCTACAATGAGCAGTTCTTC.

This clonotype is medium-sized by share. The chain employs TRBV20-1 and TRBJ2-4, with D possibly matching TRBD2 (6 bases). The germline V gene has CDR1 DFQATT and CDR2 SNEGSKA (reference sequence). There are 14 residues in the CDR3. The ends were cut back, 4 bases at V and 6 bases at J, with 16 bases in the middle. Written as DNA, the CDR3 is TGCAGTGCTAAAATTCCCGGGGGACCAAACATTCAGTACTTC. It translates to CSAKIPGGPNIQYF.

This clonotype was seen at least ten times. This sequence joins TRBV7-2 and TRBJ2-2; 8 positions agree with TRBD2. Germline values: CDR1 SGHTA, CDR2 FQGNSA. CDR3 length: 15 amino acids. Trimming at V came to 3 bases and at J to 5 bases, leaving 5 bases not matched to a gene. CDR3 loop: CASSFVGGATGELFF. In DNA, the CDR3 is TGTGCCAGCAGCTTCGTCGGGGGGGCTACCGGGGAGCTGTTTTTT.

This clonotype was recorded at least ten times. The chain couples TRBV29-1 to TRBJ2-7; D remains unclear. Germline CDR1 and CDR2: SQVTM and ANQGSEA. V gave up 7 bases and J gave up 5 bases, with 15 bases separating them. This CDR3 comprises 12 residues. In DNA form, the CDR3 reads TGCAGCGCCGGACCCGTTTCTAACGAGCAGTACTTC. Its protein product is CSAGPVSNEQYF.

This clonotype was observed at least ten times. V is TRBV10-3 and J is TRBJ1-1; 7 nucleotides match TRBD1. Germline CDR1 and CDR2: ENHRY and SYGVKD. V was clipped by 6 bases and J by 0 bases; unmatched bases: 4. The CDR3 is 14 amino acids. The CDR3 here is CAISAGQMNTEAFF. The CDR3 DNA follows: TGTGCCATCAGCGCGGGACAGATGAACACTGAAGCTTTCTTT.